The next 31 T cell receptor beta chains were all read from a single sample in a study of T-cell memory formation after mild COVID-19. TCRdb re-derived calls from the 5' RACE reads in MiXCR, one entry per CDR3 protein. The sample records hundreds of thousands of distinct CDR3 sequences, about 16% being singletons. Specimen: PBMCs or a T cell subset sorted from them (not recorded which). These receptors came from an adult woman who had mild COVID-19 (a few samples of this study predate the infection). Cell type and time point are not known.

The chain carries TRBV24-1 and TRBJ1-1; D may be TRBD1 (5 bases). CDR3 size: 12 residues. V lost 1 base to trimming and J lost 8 bases, with 7 bases between them. Germline V gene data show CDR1 as KGHDR and CDR2 as SFDVKD. The DNA of the CDR3 is TGTGCCACCAGTGATTTCGCAGGGGAAGCTTTCTTT. As protein: CATSDFAGEAFF.

The rearrangement joins TRBV5-1 to TRBJ2-7; D ambiguous. The germline V gene has CDR1 SGHRS and CDR2 YFSETQ. The CDR3 is made up of 12 amino acids. Between the trimmed V and J ends, which lost 3 bases and 5 bases, there was a span of 9 bases. The CDR3, as DNA: TGCGCCAGCAGCTCCGGTTTTCACGAGCAGTACTTC. As protein: CASSSGFHEQYF.

V usage is TRBV7-9 and J usage is TRBJ1-2; D remains ambiguous. The V end was cut by 3 bases, the J end by 6 bases, with 14 bases between. The germline CDR1 and CDR2 sequences are SEHNR and FQNEAQ (reference sequence). This CDR3 is built from 14 residues. The CDR3 region has the DNA TGTGCCAGCAGCTTGGACGGTCCGGGTAATGGCTACACCTTC. This gives the protein CASSLDGPGNGYTF.

The chain recombines TRBV6-6 with TRBJ2-1; D perhaps matches TRBD2 (5 bases). Trimming cost V 5 bases and J 6 bases, with 11 bases left between them. This CDR3 has 13 amino acids. From germline, CDR1 is MNHNY and CDR2 SVGAGI (reference sequence). CDR3 loop: CASSAGQPNEQFF. CDR3 nucleotides: TGTGCCAGCAGTGCGGGCCAGCCCAATGAGCAGTTCTTC.

The chain recombines TRBV12-3 or TRBV12-4 with TRBJ1-2, with TRBD1 matching over 8 bases. The CDR3 extends over 14 amino acids. Trimming at V came to 5 bases and at J to 5 bases, leaving 7 bases not matched to a gene. CDR3 region: CASSPGDRRYGYTF. The CDR3 DNA reads TGTGCCAGCAGTCCCGGGGACAGGCGATATGGCTACACCTTC.

In its sample, this clonotype was seen many times. This chain's CDR3 is CSVGDGYEQYF. DNA for the CDR3: TGCAGCGTGGGGGACGGCTACGAGCAGTACTTC. V and J are TRBV29-1 and TRBJ2-7, with D perhaps TRBD1 or TRBD2 (5 bases each). The CDR3 extends over 11 amino acids. Germline V gene data show CDR1 as SQVTM and CDR2 as ANQGSEA. Between the trimmed V and J ends, which lost 6 bases and 3 bases, there was a span of 9 bases.

This clonotype showed up just a few times. This chain connects TRBV24-1 to TRBJ2-1, with D possibly being TRBD1 (6 bases). This CDR3 region has 15 residues. Germline-derived CDR1 and CDR2 are KGHDR and SFDVKD. V was trimmed by 0 bases and J by 8 bases, leaving 13 bases between them. The chain's CDR3 is CATSDLTTGAHEQFF. The DNA for the CDR3 is TGTGCCACCAGTGATTTGACGACAGGAGCCCATGAGCAGTTCTTC.

Notes on this clonotype: The limits of the CDR3 on the DNA are not certain, so only TCRdb's listed CDR3 is given. V gene TRBV12-3 or TRBV12-4 combines with J gene TRBJ1-1; the tabulated D call, TRBD1, remains unverified against the DNA. The CDR3 comprises 16 residues, both ends counted. The CDR3 reads CASTSGQGAFYTEAFF.

The chain employs TRBV29-1 and TRBJ2-1, with D hard to call. Germline V gives CDR1 SQVTM, CDR2 ANQGSEA. This CDR3 contains 14 residues. Trimming took off 3 bases at V and 8 bases at J, with 17 bases between the two ends. This CDR3 reads CSVDGRDGQDEQFF. CDR3 coding DNA: TGCAGCGTTGACGGTAGGGATGGTCAAGATGAGCAGTTCTTC.

The rearrangement joins TRBV24-1 to TRBJ2-7; D assignment may be TRBD1 or TRBD2 (5 bases each). CDR3 length: 15 residues. V was pared by 4 bases and J by 3 bases, with 15 bases between. Germline V gene data show CDR1 as KGHDR and CDR2 as SFDVKD. CDR3 nucleotides: TGTGCCACCAGTGACCACCGGGACGGAGGCTACGAGCAGTACTTC. Its translation is CATSDHRDGGYEQYF.

This clonotype was counted between two and nine times. V gene TRBV27 combines with J gene TRBJ2-7, with TRBD2 matching 12 bases. In germline, CDR1 is MNHEY, CDR2 SMNVEV (reference sequence). This CDR3 contains 16 residues. The V gene end was trimmed by 4 bases and the J gene end by 3 bases; junction bases not matched to a gene: 7. The chain's CDR3 is CASSSRLAGDFYEQYF. The CDR3 DNA reads as TGTGCCAGCAGTTCGCGACTAGCGGGAGACTTCTACGAGCAGTACTTC.

This chain's CDR3 is CASSQDGQIYGYTF. The CDR3, as DNA: TGTGCCAGCAGCCAAGACGGACAAATCTATGGCTACACCTTC. The chain has TRBV4-2 and TRBJ1-2; weak D call: TRBD1 (5 bases). Trimming took 0 bases from V and 4 from J, leaving 9 bases between them. Germline V gives CDR1 LGHNA, CDR2 YNFKEQ. The CDR3 sequence is 14 residues long.

This clonotype was observed a handful of times. CDR3 bases: TGTGCCAGCAGTTACTCGCTGAGTTCGAACACTGAAGCTTTCTTT. Translated, it gives CASSYSLSSNTEAFF. The chain combines TRBV6-5 with TRBJ1-1; no firm D call. Germline V gives CDR1 MNHEY, CDR2 SVGAGI. Trimming removed 0 bases at V and 1 base at J, with 9 bases between. This CDR3 comprises 15 residues.

V and J are TRBV2 and TRBJ2-7; 7 bases agree with TRBD1. Looked up from germline, CDR1 is SNHLY and CDR2 is FYNNEI. After removal of 6 bases from V and 2 bases from J, the junction contained 7 bases not matched to a gene. The CDR3 loop spans 14 amino acids. Written as DNA, the CDR3 is TGTGCCAGCAGGTGGACAGGATCGCCCTACGAGCAGTACTTC. Its protein is CASRWTGSPYEQYF.

This chain uses TRBV4-1 with TRBJ2-7; no firm D call. Trimming stripped 2 bases from V and 6 bases from J, with 14 bases between. The length of the CDR3 is 14 residues. The germline CDR1 and CDR2 sequences are MGHRA and YSYEKL. The chain's CDR3 is CASSQPPAVSEQYF. The CDR3 nucleotides are TGCGCCAGCAGCCAACCGCCGGCCGTAAGCGAGCAGTACTTC.

CDR3 bases: TGTGCCAGCAGTTCTCTCACAAATTCACCCCTCCACTTT. Its protein is CASSSLTNSPLHF. The rearrangement uses TRBV6-2 or TRBV6-3 and TRBJ1-6; D gene uncertain. Germline CDR1 is MNHEY and CDR2 is SVGEGT. Trimming took 4 bases from V and 7 from J, leaving 8 bases between them. This CDR3 is built from 13 residues.

The chain couples TRBV6-1 to TRBJ2-1; D possibly corresponds to TRBD2 (6 bases). The CDR3 spans 14 residues. The V and J ends lost 5 bases and 6 bases respectively, with 14 bases between them. CDR1 is MNHNS, CDR2 SASEGT, per germline. In DNA, the CDR3 is TGTGCCAGCAGTCCGACTAGACGGAGCAATGAGCAGTTCTTC. Amino acids: CASSPTRRSNEQFF.

In DNA, the CDR3 is TGCGCCAGCAGCGTGTCGGGGGGATTCGGCGAAAAACTGTTTTTT. It translates to CASSVSGGFGEKLFF. The chain joins TRBV5-1 to TRBJ1-4; tentative D call: TRBD1 (5 bases). V shed 4 bases and J shed 8 bases, with 18 bases lying between them. CDR3 length equals 15 residues. Germline V gives CDR1 SGHRS, CDR2 YFSETQ.

This clonotype was observed a few times. The rearrangement joins TRBV28 to TRBJ1-2; possibly TRBD1 for D (6 bases). Looked up from germline, CDR1 is MDHEN and CDR2 is SYDVKM. The CDR3 sequence is 13 residues long. V lost 6 bases and J 7 bases, leaving 15 bases between the germline ends. This CDR3 is CASRPRGGSGYTF. CDR3 sequence (DNA): TGTGCCAGCAGACCGCGGGGGGGCTCTGGCTACACCTTC.

This clonotype was seen ten or more times. This rearrangement joins TRBV18 to TRBJ2-7; possible D gene TRBD1, 5 bases. The germline CDR1 and CDR2 sequences are KGHSH and LQKENI. The CDR3 extends over 13 amino acids. V was shortened by 3 bases and J by 7 bases, with 13 bases between the two germline ends. CDR3 coding DNA: TGTGCCAGCTCACCCTCCGACAGTAGAGAGCAGTACTTC. Its translation: CASSPSDSREQYF.

This clonotype was counted only a few times. The V gene is TRBV24-1, the J gene TRBJ1-1; D gene uncertain. Between the trimmed V and J ends, which lost 4 bases and 0 bases, there was a span of 8 bases. This CDR3 has 14 amino acids. CDR1 and CDR2 from the germline V gene are KGHDR and SFDVKD. The CDR3 region is CATSDATLNTEAFF. CDR3 in DNA: TGTGCCACCAGTGACGCAACGTTGAACACTGAAGCTTTCTTT.

This clonotype has more than one count but fewer than ten. The chain carries TRBV6-5 and TRBJ2-3; no firm D call. CDR1 is MNHEY, CDR2 SVGAGI, per germline. This CDR3 region has 13 residues. V gave up 2 bases and J gave up 1 base, with 4 bases separating them. Here the CDR3 DNA reads TGTGCCAGCAGTTACCAGGGCACAGATACGCAGTATTTT. Its protein product is CASSYQGTDTQYF.

V usage is TRBV20-1 and J usage is TRBJ1-1, with TRBD1 matching 9 bases. CDR1 and CDR2 from the germline V gene are DFQATT and SNEGSKA (reference sequence). The ends lost 3 bases at V and 1 base at J; junction bases unmatched: 0. CDR3 length: 13 residues. CDR3 bases: TGCAGTGCTAGGGACAGGGGGAACACTGAAGCTTTCTTT. This gives the protein CSARDRGNTEAFF.

The CDR3 is CASQPVGNYGYTF. CDR3 DNA sequence: TGTGCCAGCCAGCCGGTCGGGAACTATGGCTACACCTTC. The genes are TRBV27 and TRBJ1-2; D unclear. V was clipped by 8 bases and J by 2 bases, with 12 bases between them. The CDR3 runs to 13 residues. CDR1 and CDR2 (germline): MNHEY, SMNVEV (reference sequence).

This clonotype was counted between two and nine times. The chain couples TRBV15 to TRBJ2-5, with D tentatively TRBD1 or TRBD2 (6 bases each). Deletions cut 0 bases from V and 2 bases from J, with 22 bases between. The CDR3 consists of 19 residues. Germline assignment: CDR1 LNHNV and CDR2 YYDKDF (reference sequence). For the CDR3, the DNA is TGTGCCACCAGCAGAGATATAAGCGGAGGGGGTCTATCACAAGAGACCCAGTACTTC. Its translation: CATSRDISGGGLSQETQYF.

This clonotype turned up a few times. The V call is TRBV18, the J call TRBJ2-3; possible D gene TRBD1, 5 bases. This CDR3 spans 15 amino acids. Germline CDR1 is KGHSH and CDR2 is LQKENI. Between the trimmed V and J ends, which lost 3 bases and 1 base, there was a span of 11 bases. The CDR3 DNA follows: TGTGCCAGCTCACCTTCTGGACACCGCACAGATACGCAGTATTTT. It is translated as CASSPSGHRTDTQYF. Combining the CDR3 with reference TRBV18 and TRBJ2-3 gives the whole variable domain NAGVMQNPRHLVRRRGQEARLRCSPMKGHSHVYWYRQLPEEGLKFMVYLQKENIIDESGMPKERFSAEFPKEGPSILRIQQVVRGDSAAYFCASSPSGHRTDTQYFGPGTRLTVL.

This clonotype was counted between two and nine times. The CDR3 sequence is CASSWAERAFF. The CDR3 DNA is TGTGCCAGCAGTTGGGCAGAACGAGCTTTCTTT. The chain joins TRBV12-3 or TRBV12-4 to TRBJ1-1, with D hard to call. The V end was cut by 4 bases, the J end by 10 bases, with 10 bases between. The CDR3 totals 11 residues.

This clonotype was counted only a few times. V usage is TRBV18 and J usage is TRBJ1-4, with D maybe TRBD1 (5 bases). Germline V lookup: CDR1 KGHSH, CDR2 LQKENI. The CDR3 is 13 residues long. V shed 2 bases and J shed 8 bases, with 9 bases lying between them. The CDR3 region is CASSPGAGEKLFF. The CDR3 DNA sequence: TGTGCCAGCTCACCAGGGGCGGGAGAAAAACTGTTTTTT. Complete variable domain (other parts from reference TRBV18 and TRBJ1-4): NAGVMQNPRHLVRRRGQEARLRCSPMKGHSHVYWYRQLPEEGLKFMVYLQKENIIDESGMPKERFSAEFPKEGPSILRIQQVVRGDSAAYFCASSPGAGEKLFFGSGTQLSVL.

This clonotype was detected a few times. The chain employs TRBV21-1 and TRBJ2-7; the D call TRBD1 from the table was never checked on the DNA. TRBV21-1 is a known pseudogene. CDR3 length equals 12 residues. DNA of the CDR3: TGTGCCAGCATACGGGATTCCTACGAGCAGTACTTC. Translated, it gives CASIRDSYEQYF.

This chain links TRBV12-3 or TRBV12-4 with TRBJ2-5, with D tentatively TRBD1 or TRBD2 (5 bases each). The CDR3 covers 16 residues. The ends were cut back, 4 bases at V and 4 bases at J, with 19 bases in the middle. The CDR3 sequence: CASSYTLLGTGETQYF. The CDR3 nucleotides read TGTGCCAGCAGTTACACATTACTCGGGACGGGAGAGACCCAGTACTTC.

The chain carries TRBV18 and TRBJ2-7, with TRBD1 matching 7 bases. The CDR3 is 14 residues long. V lost 2 bases, J lost 2 bases, and 3 bases stayed unmatched. From germline, CDR1 is KGHSH and CDR2 LQKENI. CDR3 region: CASSPGTAPYEQYF. DNA of the CDR3: TGTGCCAGCTCACCAGGGACAGCCCCCTACGAGCAGTACTTC.